This TCR beta chain comes out of a study of control samples from healthy donors and cancer patients. Germline V gives CDR1 LNHDA, CDR2 SQIVND (reference sequence). Trimming cost V 7 bases and J 1 base, with 13 bases left between them. The length of the CDR3 is 14 residues. Here immunoSEQ multiplex PCR was the method, and the copy in TCRdb shows in-frame clones only, minus some. The sample records about 170,000 clones, around 95% being singletons. The sequencing input was blood. This clonotype originated in a woman aged 55-70 years in good health. The chain couples TRBV19 to TRBJ1-1; D is ambiguous. The CDR3 loop is CASTTSGWNTEAFF. CDR3 coding DNA: TGTGCCAGTACCACATCGGGATGGAACACTGAAGCTTTCTTT.